This T cell receptor (beta chain) was documented in a study of human T cells and chemical hapten exposure. This clonotype has a handful of counts. A single record per CDR3 protein comes from TCRdb applying MiXCR to the RACE reads. The repertoire has 350,000 to 450,000 distinct CDR3 sequences, 5.1% of them found once; the top ten carry 2.5% to 3%. Trimming removed 7 bases at V and 0 bases at J, with 12 bases between. The CDR3 loop spans 14 amino acids. CDR1 is MNHEY, CDR2 SVGAGI, per germline. The time point: pre-sensitization, week 0. Treatment in this sample: therapeutic diphenylcyclopropenone sensitization with weekly scalp DPC.

The receptor comes from a woman between 45 and 60 years old with alopecia areata. Some clones in this sample may be carry-over from other donors' samples. V and J are TRBV6-5 and TRBJ1-1; D unresolved. The sequencing here drew on whole blood, taken in connection with sensitization to the hapten diphenylcyclopropenone (DPC). The CDR3 nucleotides are TGTGCCAGCACCCCAGGACGGATGAACACTGAAGCTTTCTTT. This codes for CASTPGRMNTEAFF.